This T cell receptor (beta chain) was recorded in a study of T-cell memory formation after mild COVID-19. The germline V and J ends were trimmed by 1 base and 3 bases, with 13 bases remaining between them. The CDR3 has 16 residues. Looked up from germline, CDR1 is SGHVS and CDR2 is FQNEAQ. General study points: Contracting clones localized mainly to CM and EM when CD4+ and mainly to EMRA when CD8+. There were some responding clones in pre-infection memory, which suggested that cross-reactive memory had joined.

This clonotype was found many times. Antigen specificity is unknown. Libraries for TCRalpha and TCRbeta carried sample barcodes and unique molecular identifiers via 5'RACE. One entry per CDR3 protein results from TCRdb running MiXCR on the 5' RACE reads. The top ten clones hold roughly 4% of a sample with around 210,000 distinct CDR3 sequences, 9.5% to 10% of them seen once. The chain couples TRBV7-8 to TRBJ2-1; TRBD2 might be the D (7 bases). The receptor was derived from a man aged 18 to 30 who had mild COVID-19 (a few samples of this study predate the infection). Cell type and time point are not known. Sequenced: PBMCs or a T cell subset sorted from them (not recorded which). CDR3 bases: TGTGCCAGCAGCTTAGTAGGCGGGGGCGTCTACAATGAGCAGTTCTTC. Its protein is CASSLVGGGVYNEQFF.